Listed below are T cell receptor beta chains from one sample, sequenced in a study of blood T cell repertoires in COVID-19. The table came from immunoSEQ multiplex PCR; TCRdb's copy has only in-frame clones and leaves some out. The repertoire includes fewer than 350,000 clones, 90% of them detected once, and 1.7% sits in the top ten. Sequenced: PBMCs or T cells enriched from blood (not recorded which). The receptor set was obtained from a woman between 18 and 29 years old with acute COVID-19. CDR3s include the opening cysteine and the closing phenylalanine or tryptophan. The D gene is left open where the match is weak. The listing skips clone size in some rows; elsewhere it reads once, few, many or a size class.

TRBV3-1/TRBV3-2	-	-	TRBJ1-1	CASSQGTWDTEAFF	TGTGCCAGCAGCCAGGGGACATGGGACACTGAAGCTTTCTTT
TRBV5-1	-	-	TRBJ2-2	CASRIVVGNTGELFF	TGCGCCAGCAGAATTGTCGTGGGCAACACCGGGGAGCTGTTTTTT
TRBV19	-	-	TRBJ2-7	CASSNQRAYFTSPTSSRSYEQYF	TGTGCCAGTAGTAACCAGCGGGCCTATTTTACTTCTCCTACGAGCAGTAGATCCTACGAGCAGTACTTC
TRBV27	-	TRBD2	TRBJ2-3	CASKETSGIRADTQYF	TGTGCCAGCAAAGAGACTAGCGGGATACGGGCAGATACGCAGTATTTT
TRBV11-2	-	-	TRBJ2-5	CASSYGSGSYQETQYF	TGTGCCAGCAGCTACGGAAGCGGATCGTACCAAGAGACCCAGTACTTC
TRBV6-4	-	TRBD2	TRBJ2-2	CARREDTGELFF	TGTGCGAGGCGGGAGGACACCGGGGAGCTGTTTTTT
TRBV6-4	few	TRBD2	TRBJ2-3	CASSDSGTSGADTQYF	TGTGCCAGCAGTGACTCGGGGACTAGCGGGGCAGATACGCAGTATTTT
TRBV23-1	-	TRBD1	TRBJ1-6	CASSHAPGQPHSPLHF	TGCGCCAGCAGTCACGCGCCGGGACAGCCGCATTCACCCCTCCACTTT
TRBV7-3	-	-	TRBJ2-2	CASSSDRYTGELFF	TGTGCCAGCAGCTCCGACAGATACACCGGGGAGCTGTTTTTT
TRBV11-2	-	-	TRBJ2-7	CASSRTDGYEQYF	TGTGCCAGCAGCCGGACAGACGGATACGAGCAGTACTTC
TRBV7-9	once	TRBD2	TRBJ2-1	CASSPRLAGNTNEQFF	TGTGCCAGCAGCCCTCGACTAGCGGGTAATACCAATGAGCAGTTCTTC
TRBV7-2	-	TRBD1	TRBJ1-4	CASSLSGTGFEKLFF	TGTGCCAGCAGCTTATCCGGGACAGGGTTCGAAAAACTGTTTTTT
TRBV6-5	-	-	TRBJ2-7	CASSYSADSYEQYF	TGTGCCAGCAGTTACTCCGCGGACTCCTACGAGCAGTACTTC
TRBV2	-	TRBD2	TRBJ2-7	CASSEGLGYEQYF	TGTGCCAGCAGTGAGGGACTAGGGTACGAGCAGTACTTC
TRBV7-9	-	-	TRBJ2-1	CASSAVKTGSGEQFF	TGTGCCAGCAGCGCCGTTAAAACAGGGTCCGGTGAGCAGTTCTTC
TRBV6-5	-	-	TRBJ1-3	CASSTGSHSGNTIYF	TGTGCCAGCAGTACAGGGTCCCACTCTGGAAACACCATATATTTT
TRBV11-2	-	TRBD1	TRBJ1-5	CASSLYTGGGNQPQHF	TGTGCCAGCAGCTTATACACAGGGGGAGGCAATCAGCCCCAGCATTTT
TRBV27	-	TRBD1	TRBJ2-1	CASSLSGQGVMGRASFEQFF	TGTGCCAGCAGTTTATCAGGACAGGGGGTGATGGGGAGGGCCTCTTTTGAGCAGTTCTTC
TRBV7-9	-	-	TRBJ2-5	CASSLVLLPGETQYF	TGTGCCAGCAGCTTAGTTCTCCTACCGGGAGAGACCCAGTACTTC
TRBV28	-	TRBD2	TRBJ2-2	CASSVAGANTGELFF	TGTGCCAGCAGTGTAGCGGGGGCGAACACCGGGGAGCTGTTTTTT
TRBV4-3	once	TRBD2	TRBJ2-1	CASSQGSGRYNEQFF	TGCGCCAGCAGCCAAGGTAGCGGGAGGTACAATGAGCAGTTCTTC
TRBV27	-	-	TRBJ1-4	CASSLAGLGPWATNEKLFF	TGTGCCAGCAGTTTGGCCGGGCTGGGGCCATGGGCAACTAATGAAAAACTGTTTTTT
TRBV6-5	-	-	TRBJ2-3	CASSYSLTDTQYF	TGTGCCAGCAGTTACTCCCTAACAGATACGCAGTATTTT
TRBV19	-	TRBD2	TRBJ2-1	CASSIPQRLARQNEQFF	TGTGCCAGTAGTATCCCGCAGCGACTAGCGCGGCAAAATGAGCAGTTCTTC
TRBV30	once	-	TRBJ2-7	CAWSGGIYEQYF	TGTGCCTGGAGTGGAGGGATTTACGAGCAGTACTTC
TRBV7-8	-	TRBD1	TRBJ1-6	CASSAGDRAFGFSPLHF	TGTGCCAGCAGCGCAGGCGACAGGGCGTTCGGGTTTTCACCCCTCCACTTT
TRBV7-8	once	TRBD1	TRBJ1-5	CASSSLNRTGWLKPQHF	TGTGCCAGCAGCTCCCTTAACAGGACAGGGTGGTTAAAGCCCCAGCATTTT
TRBV4-2	-	-	TRBJ2-1	CASSPRAGYNEQFF	TGTGCCAGCAGCCCTAGAGCTGGTTACAATGAGCAGTTCTTC
TRBV18	-	TRBD2	TRBJ2-5	CASTRTSQETQYF	TGTGCCAGCACGCGGACTAGCCAAGAGACCCAGTACTTC
TRBV2	-	TRBD2	TRBJ2-3	CAGVGLRGRRGTDTQYF	TGTGCCGGGGTTGGATTGCGCGGGAGGAGGGGCACAGATACGCAGTATTTT
TRBV3-1/TRBV3-2	-	-	TRBJ2-3	CASSQTADTQYF	TGTGCCAGCAGCCAGACAGCAGATACGCAGTATTTT
TRBV6-5	-	TRBD1	TRBJ1-3	CASSRGTVSGNTIYF	TGTGCCAGCAGTCGGGGGACAGTCTCTGGAAACACCATATATTTT
TRBV7-9	-	-	TRBJ2-1	CASSLSSSENEQFF	TGTGCCAGCAGCTTAAGTAGCTCGGAGAATGAGCAGTTCTTC
TRBV3-1/TRBV3-2	-	TRBD1	TRBJ1-6	CASSQERKGTGSGNSALHF	TGTGCCAGCAGCCAAGAAAGAAAGGGGACAGGGTCAGGTAATTCGGCCCTCCACTTT
TRBV18	-	-	TRBJ2-3	CASSPYTDTQYF	TGTGCCAGCTCACCATACACAGATACGCAGTATTTT
TRBV9	-	TRBD2	TRBJ2-7	CASSSGGEGEQYF	TGTGCCAGCAGCTCCGGGGGGGAAGGCGAGCAGTACTTC
TRBV18	-	-	TRBJ2-1	CASSLRWSANNEQFF	TGTGCCAGCTCACTCCGGTGGAGCGCCAACAATGAGCAGTTCTTC
TRBV11-2	few	TRBD1	TRBJ2-3	CASSQHGTGGIDTQYF	TGTGCCAGCAGCCAGCATGGGACAGGGGGCATAGATACGCAGTATTTT
TRBV4-1	-	-	TRBJ1-1	CASSQGQVLMNTEAFF	TGCGCCAGCAGCCAAGGGCAGGTTCTTATGAACACTGAAGCTTTCTTT
TRBV19	-	-	TRBJ1-6	CASSTLSNSPLHF	TGTGCCAGTAGTACGCTGAGTAATTCACCCCTCCACTTT
TRBV5-1	once	TRBD2	TRBJ2-1	CASSSQQGLAGYEQFF	TGCGCCAGCAGCTCCCAACAGGGACTAGCGGGATATGAGCAGTTCTTC
TRBV19	-	-	TRBJ1-5	CASSSRTTRSNQPQHF	TGTGCCAGTAGTTCCCGGACCACTAGGAGCAATCAGCCCCAGCATTTT
TRBV24-1	-	-	TRBJ2-5	CATSDLRTQYF	TGTGCCACCAGTGATTTGCGGACCCAGTACTTC
TRBV4-1	-	TRBD1	TRBJ1-4	CASSRTGSMATNEKLFF	TGCGCCAGCAGCCGGACAGGGAGCATGGCAACTAATGAAAAACTGTTTTTT
TRBV11-2	-	TRBD2	TRBJ2-7	CASSPRGLAGGYEQYF	TGTGCCAGCAGCCCCCGGGGGCTAGCGGGAGGCTACGAGCAGTACTTC
TRBV7-9	-	TRBD2	TRBJ2-1	CASSGRLAGNNEQFF	TGTGCCAGCAGCGGTAGACTAGCGGGGAACAATGAGCAGTTCTTC
TRBV7-9	-	-	TRBJ2-3	CASTTSTDTQYF	TGTGCCAGCACCACGAGTACAGATACGCAGTATTTT
TRBV12-3/TRBV12-4	-	TRBD1	TRBJ2-7	CASRQGVYEQYF	TGTGCCAGCAGGCAGGGGGTCTACGAGCAGTACTTC